This TCR beta chain appears in the sequencing data of a study of blood T cell repertoires in COVID-19. Study summary: The study drew acute and convalescent COVID-19 samples from the United States, Italy and Spain. In each case, the material was cDNA or gDNA derived from T cells, B-cell-depleted T cells, or PBMCs.

Germline V gene sequence: CDR1 ENHRY, CDR2 SYGVKD. The CDR3 totals 14 residues. The V gene lost 0 bases and the J gene lost 5 bases, with 7 bases spanning the gap. Authors' processing steps: Amplification of reference gene primers was used by the study to estimate nucleated cell counts. The method was immunoSEQ multiplex PCR; TCRdb's version includes in-frame clones alone and lacks a portion of them. V and J calls and clone size are those listed in that table; D and trimming were worked out from the DNA. The repertoire holds roughly 200,000 clones, with 80% to 90% as singletons. The Seattle site enrolled patients during active infection and followed them longitudinally.

This chain joins TRBV10-3 and TRBJ2-2; D may be TRBD2 (5 bases). Material: peripheral blood. The receptor was isolated from a woman older than 75 with COVID-19, enrolled during active disease. The DNA of the CDR3 is TGTGCCATCAGTGAGTCGGAGGAGACCGGGGAGCTGTTTTTT. Its protein product is CAISESEETGELFF.